Presented here are 28 T cell receptor beta chains from one specimen sequenced in a study of T cell repertoires in cytomegalovirus infection. From the reads, TCRdb called clonotypes with MiXCR, one entry per CDR3 protein. The table includes 350,000 to 500,000 distinct CDR3 sequences, about a third detected once. Sequenced sample: PBMCs. These receptors were collected from a human donor in good health (CMV status not recorded). Some clones in this sample may be carry-over from other donors' samples.

This clonotype was picked up a small number of times. The chain has TRBV6-2 or TRBV6-3 and TRBJ1-2; TRBD1 is a possible D gene (6 bases). V was trimmed by 1 base and J by 3 bases, leaving 9 bases between them. The CDR3 is 14 residues long. Germline CDR1 MNHEY, CDR2 SVGEGT. The CDR3: CASSYYPGDYGYTF. CDR3 DNA: TGTGCCAGCAGTTACTATCCAGGGGACTATGGCTACACCTTC.

The rearrangement joins TRBV20-1 to TRBJ2-1; the D is unclear. Trimming cost V 0 bases and J 4 bases, with 7 bases left between them. This CDR3 region has 13 residues. Germline V gene lookup returns CDR1 DFQATT and CDR2 SNEGSKA (reference sequence). The CDR3 DNA is TGCAGTGCTAGAGACCGCACGTACAATGAGCAGTTCTTC. Its translation: CSARDRTYNEQFF.

This clonotype was detected only a few times. The rearrangement joins TRBV19 to TRBJ2-2, with unresolved D. V was trimmed by 10 bases and J by 6 bases, leaving 15 bases between them. Germline CDR1 and CDR2: LNHDA and SQIVND (reference sequence). The CDR3 sequence is 13 residues long. CDR3 loop: CATQSSPPGELFF. The CDR3 DNA sequence: TGTGCCACCCAGTCCTCGCCCCCCGGGGAGCTGTTTTTT. The entire variable domain, with the rest obtained from reference TRBV19 and TRBJ2-2, is as follows: DGGITQSPKYLFRKEGQNVTLSCEQNLNHDAMYWYRQDPGQGLRLIYYSQIVNDFQKGDIAEGYSVSREKKESFPLTVTSAQKNPTAFYLCATQSSPPGELFFGEGSRLTVL.

In its sample, this clonotype was seen a few times. The chain joins TRBV11-2 to TRBJ2-2; 8 bases align to TRBD2. Germline CDR1 is SGHAT and CDR2 is FQNNGV. With V trimmed by 2 bases and J by 1 base, 12 bases remained unmatched. CDR3 length equals 19 residues. Here the CDR3 reads CASSLIGTYSGENTGELFF. In nucleotides, the CDR3 is TGTGCCAGCAGCTTAATCGGGACATATAGCGGGGAGAACACCGGGGAGCTGTTTTTT.

About this clonotype itself: This may be a read error, as it is one base from a much larger clone. The genes are TRBV6-1 and TRBJ1-5; D might be TRBD1 (5 bases). V lost 6 bases, J lost 5 bases, and 14 bases lay in between. CDR1 and CDR2 from the germline V gene are MNHNS and SASEGT. The CDR3 covers 14 residues. The CDR3 loop reads CASSLGLQDQPQHF. CDR3 bases: TGTGCCAGCAGCCTGGGTCTACAGGATCAGCCCCAGCATTTT.

The chain links TRBV6-5 to TRBJ1-3; D is unresolved. The CDR3 has 14 amino acids. With 0 bases removed from V and 7 bases from J, the gap between germline ends came to 10 bases. The germline CDR1 and CDR2 sequences are MNHEY and SVGAGI. The CDR3 DNA sequence: TGTGCCAGCAGTTACTCCGGGGTAGGGAACACCATATATTTT. This gives the protein CASSYSGVGNTIYF.

This chain links TRBV7-2 with TRBJ1-5; a possible D gene is TRBD1 (5 bases). Germline CDR1 is SGHTA and CDR2 is FQGNSA. This CDR3 comprises 14 residues. V was cut by 3 bases and J by 5 bases, with 11 bases left in between. CDR3 nucleotide sequence: TGTGCCAGCAGCTTCCGGGACCCCTATCAGCCCCAGCATTTT. As protein: CASSFRDPYQPQHF.

In this sample, this clonotype turned up many times. V usage is TRBV6-2 or TRBV6-3 and J usage is TRBJ2-5; D remains ambiguous. In germline, CDR1 is MNHEY, CDR2 SVGEGT. Between the trimmed V and J ends, which lost 0 bases and 5 bases, there was a span of 19 bases. The CDR3 is 17 amino acids. CDR3 sequence: CASSYSEYRFMEETQYF. The CDR3 bases are TGTGCCAGCAGTTACTCGGAGTATCGGTTCATGGAGGAGACCCAGTACTTC.

The chain recombines TRBV28 with TRBJ2-3; TRBD1 aligns across 8 bases. This CDR3 has 14 residues. The V segment lost 6 bases and the J segment 3 bases; nucleotides outside the gene matches: 5. Germline V lookup: CDR1 MDHEN, CDR2 SYDVKM. Written as DNA, the CDR3 is TGTGCCAGCAGACCGACAGGGGCGACAGATACGCAGTATTTT. Translating gives CASRPTGATDTQYF.

This clonotype was recorded a few times. The rearrangement links TRBV25-1 to TRBJ2-1, with D tentatively TRBD1 (6 bases). The germline CDR1 and CDR2 sequences are MGHDK and SYGVNS. The ends were cut back, 3 bases at V and 5 bases at J, with 8 bases in the middle. CDR3 length: 13 residues. CDR3: CASSDSGDNEQFF. The CDR3 nucleotides read TGTGCCAGCAGTGATTCAGGGGACAATGAGCAGTTCTTC.

This clonotype has only a few counts. This rearrangement joins TRBV18 to TRBJ1-6; a possible D gene is TRBD1 (6 bases). The germline CDR1 and CDR2 sequences are KGHSH and LQKENI. The length of the CDR3 is 14 residues. V shed 4 bases and J shed 7 bases, with 11 bases lying between them. As DNA, the CDR3 is TGTGCCAGCTCACTGGACAGTAGAAATTCACCCCTCCACTTT. This sequence encodes CASSLDSRNSPLHF.

This clonotype was counted between two and nine times. The chain carries TRBV7-8 and TRBJ1-2, with D perhaps TRBD1 (5 bases). Germline CDR1 is SGHVS and CDR2 is FQNEAQ. The CDR3 totals 11 residues. V lost 11 bases to trimming and J lost 3 bases, with 10 bases between them. The CDR3 DNA reads TGTGCCGGAGGGACGGACTATGGCTACACCTTC. Residues: CAGGTDYGYTF.

With respect to this clonotype: The CDR3 does not end in the conserved phenylalanine or tryptophan, so this is likely a read error. This chain connects TRBV6-6 to TRBJ2-5; 16 bases agree with TRBD2. CDR3 length: 19 amino acids. V lost 2 bases to trimming and J lost 5 bases; unmatched junction nucleotides: 11. Per the germline V gene, CDR1 is MNHNY and CDR2 is SVGAGI (reference sequence). The CDR3 bases are TGTGCCAGCAGTTACCTTTCCGGGACTAGCGGGGGGGCCTTCGAGACCCAGTACTTA. Translation: CASSYLSGTSGGAFETQYL.

This chain links TRBV28 with TRBJ2-5, with D perhaps TRBD1 or TRBD2 (5 bases each). Germline-derived CDR1 and CDR2 are MDHEN and SYDVKM. This CDR3 has 14 residues. Trimming left V 6 bases short and J 5 bases short, with 16 bases between. The CDR3 region has the DNA TGTGCCAGCAGGCCTCCGGGACGTCGGGAGACCCAGTACTTC. Translating it yields CASRPPGRRETQYF.

The chain is built from TRBV20-1 and TRBJ2-7; tentatively, D is TRBD1 or TRBD2 (5 bases each). The CDR3 length is 16 residues. V was clipped by 6 bases and J by 1 base, with 22 bases between them. Germline lookup yields CDR1 DFQATT and CDR2 SNEGSKA (reference sequence). The CDR3 DNA reads as TGCAGTGCCCGACCACCGGGACGGACCCCATCCTACGAGCAGTACTTC. Translating gives CSARPPGRTPSYEQYF.

Details on this clonotype: It is likely a read error, because the conserved phenylalanine at the end of the CDR3 is missing. It is unclear where the CDR3 begins or ends on the DNA, so no DNA is shown, and the CDR3 is as TCRdb lists it. The J gene is TRBJ2-1, the V gene TRBV7-6; TRBD2 reflects the table's D call only, with no check against the DNA. Both ends counted, the CDR3 spans 15 residues. CDR1 is SGHVS and CDR2 is FNYEAQ in the germline V gene. CDR3 amino acids: CASSTRGGTYNEQIS.

This clonotype was counted many times. The chain has TRBV7-2 and TRBJ1-1, with no clear D. The CDR3 consists of 14 residues. Germline V gene lookup returns CDR1 SGHTA and CDR2 FQGNSA. V was shortened by 7 bases and J by 3 bases, with 15 bases between the two germline ends. CDR3 nucleotide sequence: TGTGCCAGCATTAAACGGTACGGAGACACTGAAGCTTTCTTT. Translating gives CASIKRYGDTEAFF.

The chain has TRBV24-1 and TRBJ2-5; 8 bases are shared with TRBD2. CDR3 length: 15 amino acids. The V gene end was trimmed by 4 bases and the J gene end by 3 bases; junction bases not matched to a gene: 6. CDR1 and CDR2 (germline): KGHDR, SFDVKD. Here the CDR3 DNA reads TGTGCCACCAGTGACCCGGGACTAGGGGAAGAGACCCAGTACTTC. Encoded protein: CATSDPGLGEETQYF.

The CDR3 nucleotides read TGCGCCAGCAGCCACAAGCGGGGGGCGGCTGAAGCTTTCTTT. This sequence encodes CASSHKRGAAEAFF. V is TRBV4-1 and J is TRBJ1-1; a possible D gene is TRBD1 (6 bases). CDR3 size: 14 residues. Germline V CDR1 and CDR2: MGHRA, YSYEKL. The V end was cut by 3 bases, the J end by 6 bases, with 14 bases between.

J is TRBJ2-6 and V is TRBV19; tentatively, D is TRBD2 (6 bases). With 4 bases removed from V and 1 base from J, the gap between germline ends came to 17 bases. From germline, CDR1 is LNHDA and CDR2 SQIVND (reference sequence). This CDR3 is 18 amino acids long. The CDR3 region is CASSRAGFSPSGANVLTF. The CDR3, as DNA: TGTGCCAGTAGTAGGGCGGGATTCTCTCCTTCTGGGGCCAACGTCCTGACTTTC.

This clonotype has ten or more counts. This rearrangement joins TRBV19 to TRBJ1-1; D gene unclear. Per germline, CDR1 LNHDA and CDR2 SQIVND (reference sequence). The CDR3 has 11 residues. Trimming removed 4 bases at V and 11 bases at J, with 11 bases between. The CDR3 loop reads CASSSTSAAFF. The CDR3 region has the DNA TGTGCCAGTAGTAGTACCTCGGCGGCTTTCTTT. The whole variable domain, filled in from reference TRBV19 and TRBJ1-1, reads DGGITQSPKYLFRKEGQNVTLSCEQNLNHDAMYWYRQDPGQGLRLIYYSQIVNDFQKGDIAEGYSVSREKKESFPLTVTSAQKNPTAFYLCASSSTSAAFFGQGTRLTVV.

This clonotype appeared a single time. A much more abundant neighbour one base away suggests this may be a read error. The CDR3 protein is CARSQQENTEAFF. The CDR3 coding sequence is TGTGCCAGAAGCCAACAGGAGAACACTGAAGCTTTCTTT. The chain recombines TRBV7-6 with TRBJ1-1, with D possibly being TRBD1 (5 bases). Between the trimmed V and J ends, which lost 9 bases and 1 base, there was a span of 12 bases. This CDR3 is 13 amino acids long. Germline lookup yields CDR1 SGHVS and CDR2 FNYEAQ.

This clonotype was counted between two and nine times. The chain is built from TRBV6-5 and TRBJ1-1, with 12 nucleotides matching TRBD1. Unmatched junction bases numbered 8, after V lost 2 bases and J lost 7 bases. The CDR3 is 16 amino acids. From germline, CDR1 is MNHEY and CDR2 SVGAGI. The CDR3 DNA is TGTGCCAGCAGTTACCGCGGGACAGGGGGCAGGGGTGAAGCTTTCTTT. Residues: CASSYRGTGGRGEAFF.

As to this clonotype: At one end, the junction sequence differs from germline, possibly due to a read error. The chain recombines TRBV7-8 with TRBJ1-4, with TRBD1 matching 9 bases. Germline V lookup: CDR1 SGHVS, CDR2 FQNEAQ. CDR3 size: 17 residues. Here the CDR3 DNA reads TGTTCCAGCAGCCTCGCCCCTACAGGGGGCAATAATGAAGAACTGTTTTTT. Protein product: CSSSLAPTGGNNEELFF.

J is TRBJ2-1 and V is TRBV24-1; TRBD2 matches at 8 bases. This CDR3 spans 15 amino acids. The germline V gene has CDR1 KGHDR and CDR2 SFDVKD. The trim removed 1 base at V and 6 bases at J, leaving 4 bases unmatched. The chain's CDR3 is CATSDFGGASNEQFF. In nucleotides, the CDR3 is TGTGCCACCAGTGATTTCGGGGGGGCCTCCAATGAGCAGTTCTTC.

This clonotype was observed many times. The chain's CDR3 is CASSQATVQETQYF. Here the CDR3 DNA reads TGTGCCAGCAGCCAGGCCACTGTTCAAGAGACCCAGTACTTC. The J gene is TRBJ2-5, the V gene TRBV7-2; D not resolved. V was clipped by 5 bases and J by 2 bases, with 12 bases between them. This CDR3 has 14 amino acids. The germline V gene encodes CDR1 SGHTA and CDR2 FQGNSA.

There are a few counts of this clonotype. This chain connects TRBV19 to TRBJ2-6; D remains ambiguous. The CDR3 is 15 residues long. Germline-derived CDR1 and CDR2 are LNHDA and SQIVND (reference sequence). Trimming cost V 5 bases and J 3 bases, with 11 bases left between them. CDR3 amino acids: CASSPQGFGANVLTF. CDR3 coding DNA: TGTGCCAGTAGTCCCCAAGGGTTTGGGGCCAACGTCCTGACTTTC.

The rearrangement uses TRBV19 and TRBJ2-7; D may be TRBD1 (5 bases). Looked up from germline, CDR1 is LNHDA and CDR2 is SQIVND (reference sequence). This CDR3 comprises 13 residues. The germline V and J ends were trimmed by 8 bases and 4 bases, with 15 bases remaining between them. The CDR3 nucleotides are TGTGCCAGTTCCTCAGGGATTATGTACGAGCAGTACTTC. Its protein is CASSSGIMYEQYF. Full variable domain (missing parts from reference TRBV19 and TRBJ2-7): DGGITQSPKYLFRKEGQNVTLSCEQNLNHDAMYWYRQDPGQGLRLIYYSQIVNDFQKGDIAEGYSVSREKKESFPLTVTSAQKNPTAFYLCASSSGIMYEQYFGPGTRLTVT.